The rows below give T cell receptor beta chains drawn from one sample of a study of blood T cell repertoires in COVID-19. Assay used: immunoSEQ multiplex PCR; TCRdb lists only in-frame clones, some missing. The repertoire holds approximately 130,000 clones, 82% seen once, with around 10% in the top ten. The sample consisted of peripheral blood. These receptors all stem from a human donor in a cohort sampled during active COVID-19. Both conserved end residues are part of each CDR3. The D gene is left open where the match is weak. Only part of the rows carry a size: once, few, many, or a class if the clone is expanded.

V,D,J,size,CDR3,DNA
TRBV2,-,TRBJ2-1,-,CASSQGPFYEQFF,TGTGCCAGCAGCCAGGGTCCATTTTATGAGCAGTTCTTC
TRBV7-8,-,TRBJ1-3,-,CASSPTSNTIYF,TGTGCCAGCAGCCCCACGAGCAACACCATATATTTT
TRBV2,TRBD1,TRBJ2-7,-,CASKTGTGDFYEQYF,TGTGCCAGCAAGACCGGGACAGGAGATTTCTACGAGCAGTACTTC
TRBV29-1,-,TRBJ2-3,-,CSVESGSPADTQYF,TGCAGCGTTGAGTCAGGGTCTCCCGCAGATACGCAGTATTTT
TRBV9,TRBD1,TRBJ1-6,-,CASSVARGQGQPLHF,TGTGCCAGCAGCGTAGCTCGCGGACAGGGCCAACCCCTCCACTTT
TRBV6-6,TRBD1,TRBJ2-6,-,CASSHDRGVSGANVLTF,TGTGCCAGCAGTCACGACAGGGGCGTCTCTGGGGCCAACGTCCTGACTTTC
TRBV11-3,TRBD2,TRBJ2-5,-,CASSLGLAGGPDQQETQYF,TGTGCCAGCAGCTTAGGGCTAGCGGGGGGGCCCGACCAACAAGAGACCCAGTACTTC
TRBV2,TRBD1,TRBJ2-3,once,CASNVGQGRDTQYF,TGTGCCAGCAATGTGGGACAGGGGCGGGATACGCAGTATTTT
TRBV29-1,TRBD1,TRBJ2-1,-,CSVEGLGGGNEQFF,TGCAGCGTTGAAGGCCTAGGGGGCGGGAATGAGCAGTTCTTC
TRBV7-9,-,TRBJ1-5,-,CASSLNAGNGNQPQHF,TGTGCCAGCAGCTTAAATGCAGGGAATGGCAATCAGCCCCAGCATTTT
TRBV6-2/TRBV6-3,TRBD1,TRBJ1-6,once,CASSYRTGVSPLHF,TGTGCCAGCAGTTACAGGACAGGGGTTTCACCCCTCCACTTT
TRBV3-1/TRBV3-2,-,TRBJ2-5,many,CASSPPVTTAQETQYF,TGTGCCAGCAGCCCCCCCGTGACTACGGCCCAAGAGACCCAGTACTTC
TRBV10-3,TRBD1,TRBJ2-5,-,CAISEDREDFQETQYF,TGTGCCATCAGTGAAGACAGGGAAGACTTCCAAGAGACCCAGTACTTC
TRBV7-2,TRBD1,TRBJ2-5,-,CASSLAGQSQSETQYF,TGTGCCAGCAGCTTAGCGGGACAGTCTCAGAGCGAGACCCAGTACTTC
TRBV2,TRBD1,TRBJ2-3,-,CASSEAFNRDRGTDTQYF,TGTGCCAGCAGTGAAGCCTTTAATAGGGACAGGGGGACAGATACGCAGTATTTT
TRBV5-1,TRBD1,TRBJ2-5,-,CASSSSGQAQETQYF,TGCGCCAGCAGCTCCTCTGGACAGGCCCAAGAGACCCAGTACTTC
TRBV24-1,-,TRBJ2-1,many,CATSGGDNEQFF,TGTGCCACCAGTGGCGGAGACAATGAGCAGTTCTTC
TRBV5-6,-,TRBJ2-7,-,CASSFRVDEQYF,TGTGCCAGCAGCTTCAGGGTCGACGAGCAGTACTTC
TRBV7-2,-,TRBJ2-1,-,CASSLGPKYEQFF,TGTGCCAGCAGCTTAGGCCCTAAGTATGAGCAGTTCTTC
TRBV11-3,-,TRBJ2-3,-,CASSLDRSKGGTDTQYF,TGTGCCAGCAGCTTAGACCGGTCGAAGGGGGGGACAGATACGCAGTATTTT
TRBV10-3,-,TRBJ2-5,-,CAISEFRGGAQETQYF,TGTGCCATCAGTGAGTTTCGGGGCGGGGCCCAAGAGACCCAGTACTTC
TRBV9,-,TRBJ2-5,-,CASSVVPTDPQGNQETQYF,TGTGCCAGCAGCGTAGTTCCGACGGATCCTCAGGGGAACCAAGAGACCCAGTACTTC
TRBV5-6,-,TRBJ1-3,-,CASSPAQGIGGNTIYF,TGTGCCAGCAGCCCCGCCCAGGGAATCGGTGGAAACACCATATATTTT
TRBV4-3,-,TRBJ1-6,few,CASSKSPHGRNNSPLHF,TGCGCCAGCAGCAAAAGTCCCCACGGCAGGAATAATTCACCCCTCCACTTT
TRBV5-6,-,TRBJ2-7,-,CASSLSTLSSYEQYF,TGTGCCAGCAGCTTGTCTACCTTGAGCTCCTACGAGCAGTACTTC
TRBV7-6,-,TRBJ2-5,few,CASSPPVGRGGTQYF,TGTGCCAGCAGCCCCCCGGTGGGCCGGGGTGGGACCCAGTACTTC
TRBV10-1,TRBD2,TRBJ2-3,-,CASRDLAGGVVYF,TGCGCCAGCAGGGATCTAGCGGGCGGGGTGGTGTATTTT
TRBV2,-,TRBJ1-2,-,CASRAGGNYGYTF,TGTGCCAGCAGGGCTGGCGGCAACTATGGCTACACCTTC
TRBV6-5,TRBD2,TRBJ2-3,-,CASSRAGGEADTQYF,TGTGCCAGCAGCCGAGCGGGGGGCGAAGCAGATACGCAGTATTTT
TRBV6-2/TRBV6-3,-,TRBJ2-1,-,CASSPPPGTGYNEQFF,TGTGCCAGCAGTCCCCCTCCCGGCACAGGGTACAATGAGCAGTTCTTC
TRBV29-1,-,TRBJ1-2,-,CSVMRGGYGYTF,TGCAGCGTTATGCGGGGGGGCTATGGCTACACCTTC
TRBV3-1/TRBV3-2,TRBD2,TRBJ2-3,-,CASSPLAGGPTDTQYF,TGTGCCAGCAGCCCGTTAGCGGGGGGGCCGACAGATACGCAGTATTTT
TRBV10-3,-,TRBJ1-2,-,CAISLQGQGGYTF,TGTGCCATCAGTCTTCAGGGGCAGGGGGGCTACACCTTC
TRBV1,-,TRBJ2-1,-,CTSSALAGGPGSYNEQFF,TGCACCAGCAGCGCCCTAGCGGGGGGGCCCGGGTCCTACAATGAGCAGTTCTTC
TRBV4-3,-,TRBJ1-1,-,CASSQETGAGTEAFF,TGCGCCAGCAGCCAAGAGACGGGCGCGGGCACTGAAGCTTTCTTT
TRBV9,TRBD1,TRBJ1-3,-,CASSPRQGVSGNTIYF,TGTGCCAGCAGCCCACGACAGGGGGTGAGTGGAAACACCATATATTTT
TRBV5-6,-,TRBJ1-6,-,CASSSFSSYNSPLHF,TGTGCCAGCAGCTCCTTCTCCTCCTATAATTCACCCCTCCACTTT
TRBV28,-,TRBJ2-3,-,CASSLFFTTDSSTDTQYF,TGTGCCAGCAGTTTATTTTTTACGACAGACTCTAGCACAGATACGCAGTATTTT
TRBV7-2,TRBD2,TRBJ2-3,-,CASSLASSGITDTQYF,TGTGCCAGCAGCTTAGCTTCAAGCGGGATCACAGATACGCAGTATTTT
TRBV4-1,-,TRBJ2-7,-,CGGGGGTNEQYF,TGCGGAGGGGGCGGGGGGACCAACGAGCAGTACTTC
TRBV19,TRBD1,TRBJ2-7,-,CASSDEWGTAVEYF,TGTGCCAGTAGTGATGAGTGGGGGACAGCGGTGGAGTACTTC
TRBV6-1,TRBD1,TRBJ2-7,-,CASSESGTGTYEQYF,TGTGCCAGCAGTGAGTCCGGGACAGGAACCTACGAGCAGTACTTC
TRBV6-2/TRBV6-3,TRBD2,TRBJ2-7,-,CASSYSVSGTTSYEQYF,TGTGCCAGCAGTTACTCGGTTTCTGGGACTACCTCCTACGAGCAGTACTTC
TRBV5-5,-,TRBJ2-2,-,CASSRQGGSYNTGELFF,TGTGCCAGCAGCCGACAAGGGGGAAGTTACAACACCGGGGAGCTGTTTTTT
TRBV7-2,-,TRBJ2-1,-,CASSAYTSNEQFF,TGTGCCAGCAGCGCATACACTAGCAATGAGCAGTTCTTC
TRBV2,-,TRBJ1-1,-,CASEGDFWNTEAFF,TGTGCCAGCGAAGGGGACTTTTGGAACACTGAAGCTTTCTTT
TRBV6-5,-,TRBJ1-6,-,CASTGQADSPLHF,TGTGCCAGCACTGGGCAGGCCGATTCACCCCTCCACTTT
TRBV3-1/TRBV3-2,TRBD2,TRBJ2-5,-,CASSRPLAEETQYF,TGTGCCAGCAGCCGCCCCCTAGCGGAAGAGACCCAGTACTTC
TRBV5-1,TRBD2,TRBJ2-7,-,CASSSPAGGRGSYEQYF,TGCGCCAGCAGCTCCCCGGCGGGGGGCCGGGGCTCCTACGAGCAGTACTTC
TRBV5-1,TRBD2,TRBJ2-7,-,CASSLVPSGTSLDEQYF,TGCGCCAGCAGCTTGGTCCCCTCCGGGACTAGCCTGGACGAGCAGTACTTC
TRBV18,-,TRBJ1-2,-,CASSPQRAHYGYTF,TGTGCCAGCTCACCACAAAGAGCCCACTATGGCTACACCTTC